One sample yielded the 9 T cell receptor beta chains listed below, sequenced in a study of T cells in Graves' hyperthyroidism and ophthalmopathy. Amplification of TCR beta CDR3 regions used RNA as the template. HTBI primers drove first-round RT-PCR of the TCR CDR3. Each CDR3 protein gets one entry after TCRdb re-called the multiplex PCR reads with MiXCR. This table holds about 640,000 distinct CDR3 sequences, roughly 20% found once. Material: blood. These receptors were collected from a man aged 30 to 39 with Graves' ophthalmopathy.

This clonotype has at least ten counts. J is TRBJ1-4 and V is TRBV5-1, with 7 nucleotides matching TRBD1. This CDR3 is 14 amino acids long. Germline V gene lookup returns CDR1 SGHRS and CDR2 YFSETQ. J gave up 8 bases and V 3 bases, and 7 bases lay outside the gene matches. The CDR3 region has the DNA TGCGCCAGCAGCTCCGGACAGGTCGGCGAAAAACTGTTTTTT. It encodes CASSSGQVGEKLFF. Complete variable domain (other parts from reference TRBV5-1 and TRBJ1-4): KAGVTQTPRYLIKTRGQQVTLSCSPISGHRSVSWYQQTPGQGLQFLFEYFSETQRNKGNFPGRFSGRQFSNSRSEMNVSTLELGDSALYLCASSSGQVGEKLFFGSGTQLSVL.

In this sample, this clonotype turned up many times. This chain connects TRBV5-1 to TRBJ2-5, with 7 bases matching TRBD1. Germline CDR1 is SGHRS and CDR2 is YFSETQ. The V and J ends lost 3 bases and 4 bases, in that order; junction bases with no gene match: 6. This CDR3 comprises 14 residues. The CDR3 nucleotides are TGCGCCAGCAGCTCTACAGGGGACGGAGAGACCCAGTACTTC. Its protein product is CASSSTGDGETQYF.

The rearrangement joins TRBV18 to TRBJ2-7; weak D call: TRBD2 (6 bases). From germline, CDR1 is KGHSH and CDR2 LQKENI. The CDR3 runs 13 residues. V lost 4 bases, J lost 7 bases, and 14 bases lay in between. The CDR3 DNA reads TGTGCCAGCTCACGGGGCAGGGCGGGGGAGCAGTACTTC. It is translated as CASSRGRAGEQYF.

This chain connects TRBV3-1 to TRBJ2-5, with TRBD2 matching over 13 bases. This CDR3 region has 16 residues. Trimming at V came to 1 base and at J to 5 bases, leaving 4 bases not matched to a gene. Looked up from germline, CDR1 is LGHDT and CDR2 is YNNKEL (reference sequence). The CDR3 coding sequence is TGTGCCAGCAGCCAAGGACTAGCGGGAGGCCCCGAGACCCAGTACTTC. This translates into CASSQGLAGGPETQYF.

This clonotype was counted at least ten times. The V call is TRBV27, the J call TRBJ2-1; no firm D call. Germline-derived CDR1 and CDR2 are MNHEY and SMNVEV (reference sequence). The CDR3 extends over 14 amino acids. Between the trimmed V and J ends, which lost 4 bases and 0 bases, there was a span of 7 bases. CDR3 amino acids: CASSSLSSYNEQFF. CDR3 coding DNA: TGTGCCAGCAGTTCCCTGAGCTCCTACAATGAGCAGTTCTTC.

This chain links TRBV28 with TRBJ2-7; maybe TRBD2 (9 bases). Germline V CDR1 and CDR2: MDHEN, SYDVKM. This CDR3 is 17 amino acids long. Trimming pared 5 bases from V and 3 bases from J, leaving 23 bases between. CDR3 sequence (DNA): TGTGCCAGCAGTATTAAGCGGGGGGACAGGCCGAGCTACGAGCAGTACTTC. Residues: CASSIKRGDRPSYEQYF.

The V gene is TRBV19, the J gene TRBJ1-4; 7 nucleotides align to TRBD1. The CDR3 is made up of 15 amino acids. The ends lost 6 bases at V and 4 bases at J; junction bases unmatched: 8. Germline lookup yields CDR1 LNHDA and CDR2 SQIVND (reference sequence). Here the CDR3 DNA reads TGTGCCAGTAGGAATCCGGGACAGCTTAATGAAAAACTGTTTTTT. Encoded protein: CASRNPGQLNEKLFF.

Concerning this clonotype itself: This may stem from a read error, because a much larger clone lies one nucleotide away. This chain joins TRBV12-3 or TRBV12-4 and TRBJ2-5; D uncertain. V gave up 1 base and J gave up 3 bases, with 9 bases separating them. The CDR3 runs to 14 residues. The CDR3 sequence is CASSLVVRKETQYF. DNA for the CDR3: TGTGCCAGCAGTTTAGTGGTCAGGAAAGAGACCCAGTACTTC.

The table lists this clonotype with many counts. This chain links TRBV5-1 with TRBJ2-1; D is unclear. Trimming took 1 base from V and 0 from J, leaving 26 bases between them. The CDR3 has 21 amino acids. The germline V gene has CDR1 SGHRS and CDR2 YFSETQ. The CDR3 is CASSLILSTTSTRSSYNEQFF. The CDR3 DNA reads TGCGCCAGCAGCTTGATCCTCTCTACTACATCGACGCGGAGCTCCTACAATGAGCAGTTCTTC. The whole variable domain, filled in from reference TRBV5-1 and TRBJ2-1, reads KAGVTQTPRYLIKTRGQQVTLSCSPISGHRSVSWYQQTPGQGLQFLFEYFSETQRNKGNFPGRFSGRQFSNSRSEMNVSTLELGDSALYLCASSLILSTTSTRSSYNEQFFGPGTRLTVL.